This T cell receptor (beta chain) was observed in a study of control samples from healthy donors and cancer patients. After removal of 5 bases from V and 7 bases from J, the junction contained 7 bases not matched to a gene. The CDR3 runs 15 residues. Germline V CDR1 and CDR2: SGHAT, FQNNGV. The table came from immunoSEQ multiplex PCR; TCRdb's copy has only in-frame clones and leaves some out. The sample records about 410,000 clones, about 93% being singletons. The receptor was isolated from a man between 40 and 49 years old with head and neck cancer. Sequenced input: PBMCs. This chain connects TRBV11-2 to TRBJ2-1; 11 positions match TRBD2. This CDR3 is CASSLSGRAGNEQFF. The CDR3 DNA follows: TGTGCCAGCAGCCTTAGCGGGAGGGCGGGAAATGAGCAGTTCTTC.